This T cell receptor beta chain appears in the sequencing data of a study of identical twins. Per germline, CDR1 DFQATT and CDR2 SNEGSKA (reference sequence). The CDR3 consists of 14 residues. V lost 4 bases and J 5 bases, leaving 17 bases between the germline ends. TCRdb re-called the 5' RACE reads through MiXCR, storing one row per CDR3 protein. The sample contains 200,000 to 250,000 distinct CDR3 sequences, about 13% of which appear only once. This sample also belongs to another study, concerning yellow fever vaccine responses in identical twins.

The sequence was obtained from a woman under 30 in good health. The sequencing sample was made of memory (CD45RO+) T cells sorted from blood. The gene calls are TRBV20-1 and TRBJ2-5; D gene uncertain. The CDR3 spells CSAKVGGVSETQYF. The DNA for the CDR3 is TGCAGTGCTAAAGTGGGTGGCGTCTCGGAGACCCAGTACTTC.